This T cell receptor beta chain is drawn from a study of vaccination and CD4 T cells after COVID-19. Cultured CD4+ T cell DNA underwent sequencing with the Oncomine TCR Beta short-read assay. TCRdb recomputed calls from the PCR reads with MiXCR, one row per CDR3 protein. The sample includes approximately 14,000 distinct CDR3 sequences, roughly 71% seen only once; the top ten take 15% to 20%. Germline V gene lookup returns CDR1 SGHTA and CDR2 FQGNSA. The CDR3 has 15 amino acids. The V and J ends lost 0 bases and 4 bases respectively, with 12 bases between them. This clonotype has just a few counts. The antigen is undetermined. The sample's treatment: approximately 11-day PBMC culture with coronavirus spike peptide pools or control peptides (ViraFEST assay).

The chain has TRBV7-2 and TRBJ1-1; D call uncertain. Sample: CD4+ T cells from blood, cultured in vitro. This receptor was taken from a human donor who had recovered from COVID-19. CDR3 DNA: TGTGCCAGCAGCTTAGCGCGGGAGGGCCGCACTGAAGCTTTCTTT. Its protein product is CASSLAREGRTEAFF.